The clone carrying this TCR beta chain was counted only a few times. Antigen specificity is unknown. They built TCR cDNA with 5'RACE template switching, a step that put in a universal primer site and UMIs. MiXCR was run by TCRdb on the 5' RACE reads, yielding one entry per CDR3 protein. Of 100,000 to 150,000 distinct CDR3 sequences in the sample, roughly 8.2% are singletons; the top ten hold about two fifths. The CDR3 is made up of 12 amino acids. Trimming pared 7 bases from V and 5 bases from J, leaving 14 bases between. Germline CDR1 reads SQVTM; CDR2 reads ANQGSEA. This record belongs to a study of T cells after yellow fever vaccination. Study-wide results and limits: The appearance of a small share of clonotypes in both CD4 and CD8 compartments was observed.

The rearrangement joins TRBV29-1 to TRBJ2-5, with D tentatively TRBD2 (5 bases). The sequenced sample was CD8+ T cells sorted from PBMCs, obtained on the day of the yellow fever booster vaccination. This receptor was obtained from a young man who received the YFV17D yellow fever vaccine. CDR3 nucleotide sequence: TGCAGCGGTCTCGGAGGTTCGGAGACCCAGTACTTC. Residues: CSGLGGSETQYF.